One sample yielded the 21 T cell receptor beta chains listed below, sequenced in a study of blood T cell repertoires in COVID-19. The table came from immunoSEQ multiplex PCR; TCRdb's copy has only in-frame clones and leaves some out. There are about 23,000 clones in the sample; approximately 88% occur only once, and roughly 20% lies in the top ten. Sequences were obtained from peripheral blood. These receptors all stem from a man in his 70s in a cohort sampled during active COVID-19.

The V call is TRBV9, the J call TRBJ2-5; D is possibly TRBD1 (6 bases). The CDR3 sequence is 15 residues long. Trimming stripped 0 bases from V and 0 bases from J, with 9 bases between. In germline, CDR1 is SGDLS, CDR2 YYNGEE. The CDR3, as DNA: TGTGCCAGCAGCGTAGGCAAGGGGGACCAAGAGACCCAGTACTTC. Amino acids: CASSVGKGDQETQYF.

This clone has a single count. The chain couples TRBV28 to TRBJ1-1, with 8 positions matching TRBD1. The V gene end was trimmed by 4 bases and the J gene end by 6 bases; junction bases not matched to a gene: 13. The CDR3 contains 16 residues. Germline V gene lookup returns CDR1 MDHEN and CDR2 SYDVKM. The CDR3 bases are TGTGCCAGCAGTTCCCAGGGGGCAGGTGTTCTCGCTGAAGCTTTCTTT. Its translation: CASSSQGAGVLAEAFF.

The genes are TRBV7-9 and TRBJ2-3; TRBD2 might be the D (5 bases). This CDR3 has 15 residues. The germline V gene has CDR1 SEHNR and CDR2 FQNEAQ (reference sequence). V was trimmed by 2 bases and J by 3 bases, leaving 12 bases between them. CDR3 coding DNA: TGTGCCAGCAGCTTACATAATCGGGGTACAGATACGCAGTATTTT. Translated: CASSLHNRGTDTQYF.

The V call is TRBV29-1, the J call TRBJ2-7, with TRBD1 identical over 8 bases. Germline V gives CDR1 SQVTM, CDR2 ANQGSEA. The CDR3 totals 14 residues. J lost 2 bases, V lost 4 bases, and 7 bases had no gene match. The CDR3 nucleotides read TGCAGCGTTGTACGGCAGGGGGCGGCCTACGAGCAGTACTTC. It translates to CSVVRQGAAYEQYF.

CDR3 in DNA: TGTGCCAGCAGCTTAGGGGACAGGGCCGGGGAGCTGTTTTTT. As protein: CASSLGDRAGELFF. The chain joins TRBV7-9 to TRBJ2-2, with TRBD1 matching over 9 bases. CDR3 size: 14 residues. V dropped 1 base and J dropped 6; count of bases not matched to a gene: 0. From germline, CDR1 is SEHNR and CDR2 FQNEAQ (reference sequence).

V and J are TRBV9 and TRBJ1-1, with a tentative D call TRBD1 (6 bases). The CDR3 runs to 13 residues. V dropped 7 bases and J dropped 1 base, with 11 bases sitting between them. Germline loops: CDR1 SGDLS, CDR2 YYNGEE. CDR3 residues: CASALTGNTEAFF. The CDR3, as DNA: TGTGCCAGCGCCCTGACAGGGAACACTGAAGCTTTCTTT.

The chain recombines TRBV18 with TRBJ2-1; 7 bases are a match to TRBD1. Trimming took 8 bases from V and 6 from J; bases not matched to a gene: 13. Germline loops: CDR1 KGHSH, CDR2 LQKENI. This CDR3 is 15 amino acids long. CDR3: CASRGTRRGLNEQFF. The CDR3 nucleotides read TGTGCCAGCCGTGGGACACGTAGGGGGCTCAATGAGCAGTTCTTC. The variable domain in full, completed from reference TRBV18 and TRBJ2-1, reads NAGVMQNPRHLVRRRGQEARLRCSPMKGHSHVYWYRQLPEEGLKFMVYLQKENIIDESGMPKERFSAEFPKEGPSILRIQQVVRGDSAAYFCASRGTRRGLNEQFFGPGTRLTVL.

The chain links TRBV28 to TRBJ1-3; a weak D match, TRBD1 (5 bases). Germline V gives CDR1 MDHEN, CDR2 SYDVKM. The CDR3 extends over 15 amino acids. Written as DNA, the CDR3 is TGTGTCTGTGTCGGGGCCGGAGGGTTTGGAAACACCATATATTTT. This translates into CVCVGAGGFGNTIYF.

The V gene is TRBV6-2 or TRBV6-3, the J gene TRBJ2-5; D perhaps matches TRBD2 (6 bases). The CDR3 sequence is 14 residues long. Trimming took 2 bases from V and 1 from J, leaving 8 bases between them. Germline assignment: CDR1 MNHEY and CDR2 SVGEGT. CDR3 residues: CASSYAGPQETQYF. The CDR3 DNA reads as TGTGCCAGCAGTTACGCGGGACCCCAAGAGACCCAGTACTTC.

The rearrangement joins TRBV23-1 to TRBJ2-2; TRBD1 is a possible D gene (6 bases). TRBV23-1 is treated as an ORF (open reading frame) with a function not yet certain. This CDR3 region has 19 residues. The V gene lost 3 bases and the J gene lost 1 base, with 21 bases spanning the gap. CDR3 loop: CASSQTDGTPHRNTGELFF. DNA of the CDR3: TGCGCCAGCAGTCAGACTGACGGGACACCTCATCGGAACACCGGGGAGCTGTTTTTT.

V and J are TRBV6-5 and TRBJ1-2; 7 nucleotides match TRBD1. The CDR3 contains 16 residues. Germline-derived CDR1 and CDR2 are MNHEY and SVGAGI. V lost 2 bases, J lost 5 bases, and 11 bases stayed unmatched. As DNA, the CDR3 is TGTGCCAGCAGTTACCAGATTAGACAGGGAAAGTATGGCTACACCTTC. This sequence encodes CASSYQIRQGKYGYTF.

CDR3: CASSFRGESQPQHF. CDR3 nucleotide sequence: TGTGCCAGCAGCTTTCGGGGGGAAAGCCAGCCCCAGCATTTT. V is TRBV5-6 and J is TRBJ1-5, with TRBD1 as a possible D gene (5 bases). CDR1 and CDR2 (germline): SGHDT, YYEEEE. V was shortened by 2 bases and J by 7 bases, with 13 bases between the two germline ends. The CDR3 covers 14 residues.

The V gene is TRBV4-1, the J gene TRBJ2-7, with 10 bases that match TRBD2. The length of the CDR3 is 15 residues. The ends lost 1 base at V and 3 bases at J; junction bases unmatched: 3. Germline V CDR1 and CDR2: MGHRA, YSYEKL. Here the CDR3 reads CASSQVVAGGYEQYF. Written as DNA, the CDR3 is TGCGCCAGCAGCCAAGTTGTAGCGGGAGGCTACGAGCAGTACTTC.

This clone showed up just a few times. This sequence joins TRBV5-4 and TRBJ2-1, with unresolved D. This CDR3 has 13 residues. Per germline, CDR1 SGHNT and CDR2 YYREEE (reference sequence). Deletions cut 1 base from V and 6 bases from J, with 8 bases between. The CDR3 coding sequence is TGTGCCAGCAGCTTGCCCGGTGCCAATGAGCAGTTCTTC. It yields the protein CASSLPGANEQFF.

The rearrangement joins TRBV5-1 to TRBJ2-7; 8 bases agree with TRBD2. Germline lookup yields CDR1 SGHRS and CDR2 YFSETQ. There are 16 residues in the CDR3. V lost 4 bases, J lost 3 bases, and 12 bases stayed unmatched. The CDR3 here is CASSPQTSAGGYEQYF. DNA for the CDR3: TGCGCCAGCAGCCCTCAGACTAGCGCCGGTGGCTACGAGCAGTACTTC.

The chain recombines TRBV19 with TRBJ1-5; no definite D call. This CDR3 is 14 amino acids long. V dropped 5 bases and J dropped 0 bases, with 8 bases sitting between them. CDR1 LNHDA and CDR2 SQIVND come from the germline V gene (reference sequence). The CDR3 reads CASSGQYSNQPQHF. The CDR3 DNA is TGTGCCAGTAGTGGCCAGTATAGCAATCAGCCCCAGCATTTT.

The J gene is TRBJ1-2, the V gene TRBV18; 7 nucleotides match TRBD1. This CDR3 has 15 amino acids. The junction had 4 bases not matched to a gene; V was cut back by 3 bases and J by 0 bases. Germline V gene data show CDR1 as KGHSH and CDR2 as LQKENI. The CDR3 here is CASSPDRSANYGYTF. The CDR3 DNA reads TGTGCCAGCTCACCGGACAGGTCGGCTAACTATGGCTACACCTTC.

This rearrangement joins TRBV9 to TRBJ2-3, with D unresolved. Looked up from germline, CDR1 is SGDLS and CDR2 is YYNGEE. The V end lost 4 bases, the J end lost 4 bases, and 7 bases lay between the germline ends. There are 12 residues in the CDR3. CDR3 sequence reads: CASSPQADTQYF. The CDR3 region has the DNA TGTGCCAGCAGCCCCCAGGCAGATACGCAGTATTTT.

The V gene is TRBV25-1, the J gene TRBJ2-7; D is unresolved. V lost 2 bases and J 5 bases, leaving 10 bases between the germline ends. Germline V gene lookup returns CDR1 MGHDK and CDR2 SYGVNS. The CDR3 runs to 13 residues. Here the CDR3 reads CASSERVKDEQYF. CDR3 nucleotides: TGTGCCAGCAGTGAACGGGTGAAGGACGAGCAGTACTTC.

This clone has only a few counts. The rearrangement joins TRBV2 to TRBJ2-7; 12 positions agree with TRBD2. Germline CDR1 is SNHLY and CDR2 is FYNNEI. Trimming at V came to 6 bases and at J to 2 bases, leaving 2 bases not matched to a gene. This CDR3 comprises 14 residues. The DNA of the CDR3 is TGTGCCAGCAGGGGACTAGCGGGTCCCTACGAGCAGTACTTC. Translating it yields CASRGLAGPYEQYF.

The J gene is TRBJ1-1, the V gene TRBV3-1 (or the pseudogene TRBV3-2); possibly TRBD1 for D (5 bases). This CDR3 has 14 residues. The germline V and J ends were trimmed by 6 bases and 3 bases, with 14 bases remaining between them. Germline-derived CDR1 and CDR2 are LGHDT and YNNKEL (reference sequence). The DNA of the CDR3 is TGTGCCAGCAGTTTGGGACTGTCCTACACTGAAGCTTTCTTT. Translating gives CASSLGLSYTEAFF.